This is a list of T cell receptor beta chains from one sample in a study of blood T cell repertoires in COVID-19. The assay was immunoSEQ multiplex PCR, and TCRdb's table has in-frame clones only and misses some. The data contain about 210,000 clones, 83% of them singletons. Sequenced material: peripheral blood. Every receptor here comes from a woman aged 45-65 years with acute or convalescent COVID-19. Both conserved end residues are part of each CDR3. A D gene is named only where the DNA matches it firmly. Size values are once, few and many counts, or a class for expanded clones, and some rows have none.

>-|-|TRBJ1-5|TRBV5-6
TGTGCCAGCAGCTGGGGGGGTGGGCCCAATCAGCCCCAGCATTTT
CASSWGGGPNQPQHF
>-|-|TRBJ2-7|TRBV20-1
TGCAGTGCTAGTACCGAGGAGATTATTACCTACGAGCAGTACTTC
CSASTEEIITYEQYF
>-|-|TRBJ2-2|TRBV29-1
TGCAGCCCCCGAAGCTCGGGAGAGACCGGGGAGCTGTTTTTT
CSPRSSGETGELFF
>-|-|TRBJ2-6|TRBV19
TGTGCCAGTAGTATGGGGGGGGCCGGGGCCAACGTCCTGACTTTC
CASSMGGAGANVLTF
>-|many|TRBJ1-5|TRBV19
TGTGCCAGTAGCCTCAGGGGTCCCAGCAATCAGCCCCAGCATTTT
CASSLRGPSNQPQHF
>TRBD2|-|TRBJ2-1|TRBV5-4
TGTGCCAGCAGCGCCCGGGACTACCCGGGGAATGAGCAGTTCTTC
CASSARDYPGNEQFF
>TRBD1|-|TRBJ2-1|TRBV7-9
TGTGCCAGCAGCTTGCCTGAACAGGGGTACAATGAGCAGTTCTTC
CASSLPEQGYNEQFF
>TRBD1|many|TRBJ2-2|TRBV5-1
TGCGCCAGCAGCTTGGTGCGGACAGGGTATGAGAACACCGGGGAGCTGTTTTTT
CASSLVRTGYENTGELFF
>-|-|TRBJ1-4|TRBV12-3/TRBV12-4
TGTGCCAGCAGGGGAGTTAATGAAAAACTGTTTTTT
CASRGVNEKLFF
>-|-|TRBJ1-1|TRBV12-3/TRBV12-4
TGTGCCAGCAGGAGGGGGTACACTGAAGCTTTCTTT
CASRRGYTEAFF
>-|-|TRBJ2-3|TRBV5-1
TGCGCCAGCAGCTTGGGTTTCGCCGGGGATACGCAGTATTTT
CASSLGFAGDTQYF
>TRBD1|-|TRBJ2-1|TRBV18
TGTGCCAGCTCACCGTTCCGGGACAGGGTACCCAATGAGCAGTTCTTC
CASSPFRDRVPNEQFF
>TRBD1|-|TRBJ1-1|TRBV9
TGTGCCAGCAGCGTAGTAGACAGGGGAAGGAGCACTGAAGCTTTCTTT
CASSVVDRGRSTEAFF
>TRBD2|once|TRBJ2-3|TRBV6-5
TGTGCCAGCAGTTACGGTGGACTAGCGGCAGATACGCAGTATTTT
CASSYGGLAADTQYF
>-|-|TRBJ2-5|TRBV4-1
TGCGCCAGCAGCCAAGGGGTGGGCATCCAAGAGACCCAGTACTTC
CASSQGVGIQETQYF
>-|-|TRBJ1-1|TRBV3-1/TRBV3-2
TGTGCCAGCAGCCCCCGACAATGGGTTTCCACTGAAGCTTTCTTT
CASSPRQWVSTEAFF
>TRBD1|-|TRBJ2-1|TRBV24-1
TGTGCCACCACCCCGGGACAGGGGAACAATGAGCAGTTCTTC
CATTPGQGNNEQFF
>TRBD1|-|TRBJ1-2|TRBV7-9
TGTGCCAGCAGAACACCGGGACAGGGAGGCTATGGCTACACCTTC
CASRTPGQGGYGYTF
>-|-|TRBJ2-7|TRBV28
TGTGCCAGCAGTTTACGGACAAGGCCCTACGAGCAGTACTTC
CASSLRTRPYEQYF
>-|-|TRBJ2-5|TRBV5-1
TGCGCCAGCAGCACTGGACAGATCCAAGAGACCCAGTACTTC
CASSTGQIQETQYF
>-|-|TRBJ2-7|TRBV4-2
TGTGCCAGCAGCCGAGGGGGAACAGGCGGGGGCGAGCAGTACTTC
CASSRGGTGGGEQYF
>-|-|TRBJ1-2|TRBV5-1
TGCGCCAGCAGCCAACCGACCGGACAGAGGGCTAACTATGGCTACACCTTC
CASSQPTGQRANYGYTF
>TRBD1|-|TRBJ1-4|TRBV6-5
TGTGCCAGCAGTTACTCGAACAGGGGCACTAATGAAAAACTGTTTTTT
CASSYSNRGTNEKLFF
>-|-|TRBJ2-5|TRBV30
-
CAWSGFGSGSPLYF
>-|-|TRBJ2-1|TRBV12-2
TGTGCAAGTCGCTTAATGATAGAACTAGCGCCGAGCTCCTACAATGAGCAGTTCTTC
CASRLMIELAPSSYNEQFF
>TRBD2|-|TRBJ2-2|TRBV2
TGTGCCAGCAGTACGAACGGACTAGCCACCGGGGAGCTGTTTTTT
CASSTNGLATGELFF
>TRBD1|few|TRBJ1-6|TRBV27
TGTGCCAGCAGACCAACAACAGGGGATTCACCCCTCCACTTT
CASRPTTGDSPLHF
>-|-|TRBJ1-4|TRBV5-5
TGTGCCAGCAGCTTGGGACAGCGTAATGAAAAACTGTTTTTT
CASSLGQRNEKLFF
>-|-|TRBJ1-3|TRBV2
TGTGCCAGCAGTTACTCTGGAAACACCATATATTTT
CASSYSGNTIYF
>-|-|TRBJ2-7|TRBV4-2
TGTGCCAGCAGCCATCCGGACAGGGAGGGCTACGAGCAGTACTTC
CASSHPDREGYEQYF
>TRBD2|-|TRBJ2-7|TRBV5-1
TGCGCCAGCAGCTTTAGTGGGACTAGCGGCAACTACGAGCAGTACTTC
CASSFSGTSGNYEQYF
>TRBD1|-|TRBJ2-7|TRBV27
TGTGCCAGCAGTTTGGACAGGGACGGCGAGCAGTACTTC
CASSLDRDGEQYF
>-|-|TRBJ2-7|TRBV19
TGTGCCAGTAGTTCCGCGAATACCCGGGCGGGCTCCTACGAGCAGTACTTC
CASSSANTRAGSYEQYF
>-|-|TRBJ1-5|TRBV5-1
TGCGCCAGCAGCCTGGACGGTTCGGGGGAGAATCAGCCCCAGCATTTT
CASSLDGSGENQPQHF
>-|-|TRBJ2-2|TRBV10-2
TGCGCCACCCGACAGGATATACTCACCGGGGAGCTGTTTTTT
CATRQDILTGELFF
>-|-|TRBJ1-5|TRBV19
TGTGCCAGTAGGGAGGGGAATCAGCCCCAGCATTTT
CASREGNQPQHF
>TRBD1|-|TRBJ1-6|TRBV18
TGTGCCAGCTCACCCGACAGGGTGAATTCACCCCTCCACTTT
CASSPDRVNSPLHF
>-|few|TRBJ1-6|TRBV7-2
TGTGCCAGCAGCTTAGGGGGAGGGACAAAACTCCACTTT
CASSLGGGTKLHF
>TRBD1|once|TRBJ2-5|TRBV28
TGTGCCAGCGAGGGGGCGACAGGTCATGGGTGGGAGACCCAGTACTTC
CASEGATGHGWETQYF
>-|once|TRBJ2-1|TRBV19
TGTGCCAGTAGTATTGGACTCCGGGGAGAGCAGTTCTTC
CASSIGLRGEQFF
>-|-|TRBJ1-2|TRBV18
TGTGCCAGCTCACCTCTGGGGGCCTTGGTCCCAAACTATGGCTACACCTTC
CASSPLGALVPNYGYTF
>TRBD2|-|TRBJ2-3|TRBV15
TGTGCCACCAGCAGAGACCTGACTAGCGGGACGACCCCGACTAGCACAGATACGCAGTATTTT
CATSRDLTSGTTPTSTDTQYF